Listed here is a single TCR beta chain. Its antigen remains unidentified. Tumor or blood genomic DNA was sequenced, with inputs of 616 ng to 6,004 ng. Germline CDR1 and CDR2: LNHDA and SQIVND (reference sequence). V was pared by 6 bases and J by 2 bases, with 6 bases of the junction left unmatched. CDR3 size: 14 residues. The table came from immunoSEQ multiplex PCR; TCRdb's copy has only in-frame clones and leaves some out. The table has around 49,000 clones, 81% seen once. The data belong to a study of T cells in tumors after PD-1 blockade. Study in general: Patients received pembrolizumab 200 mg every 3 weeks or cemiplimab 350 mg every 2 weeks. Peripheral blood samples averaged around 33,000 unique clonotypes and 95,000 to 120,000 templates. Study-wide findings and caveats: Some novel exhausted tumor clones appeared in pre-treatment blood, suggesting peripheral recruitment.

The genes are TRBV19 and TRBJ2-7; 8 bases align to TRBD1. This TCR was sampled from a human donor with basal cell carcinoma. This material consisted of PBMCs, taken before anti-PD-1 treatment. The CDR3 DNA follows: TGTGCCAGTAGCCCCGGGACAGGACCCTACGAGCAGTACTTC. This sequence encodes CASSPGTGPYEQYF.